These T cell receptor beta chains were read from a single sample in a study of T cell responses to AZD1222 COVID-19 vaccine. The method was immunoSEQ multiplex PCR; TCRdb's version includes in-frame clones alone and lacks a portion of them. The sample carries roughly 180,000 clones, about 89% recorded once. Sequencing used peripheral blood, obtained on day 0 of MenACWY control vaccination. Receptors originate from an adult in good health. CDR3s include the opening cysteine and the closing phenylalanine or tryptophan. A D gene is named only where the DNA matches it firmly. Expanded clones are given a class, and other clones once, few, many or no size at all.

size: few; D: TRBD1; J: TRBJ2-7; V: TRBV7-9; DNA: TGTGCCAGCAGCGGGAGCCGGGACAGGCCATACGAGCAGTACTTC; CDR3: CASSGSRDRPYEQYF
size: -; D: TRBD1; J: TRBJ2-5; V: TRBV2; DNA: TGTGCCAGCAAACCGACAGGGGCTGGGGAGACCCAGTACTTC; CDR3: CASKPTGAGETQYF
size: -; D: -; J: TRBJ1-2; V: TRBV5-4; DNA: TGTGCCAGCAGCTTGGATTACTCCTACTATGGCTACACCTTC; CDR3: CASSLDYSYYGYTF
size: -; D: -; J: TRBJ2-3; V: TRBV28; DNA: TGTGCCAGCAGCCCCGGCGGGGTAACAGATACGCAGTATTTT; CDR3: CASSPGGVTDTQYF
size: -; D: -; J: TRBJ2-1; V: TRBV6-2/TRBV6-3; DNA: TGTGCCAGCAGTTACACGTTACAATCCGTCGAGCAGTTCTTC; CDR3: CASSYTLQSVEQFF
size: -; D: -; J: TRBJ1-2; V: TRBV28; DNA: TGTGCCAGCTCCTCCCTATTACAGGCTCATGGCTACACCTTC; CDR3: CASSSLLQAHGYTF
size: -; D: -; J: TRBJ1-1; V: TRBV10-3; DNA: TGTGCCATCATGGGGGTGAACACTGAAGCTTTCTTT; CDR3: CAIMGVNTEAFF
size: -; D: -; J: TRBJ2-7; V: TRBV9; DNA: TGTGCCAGCAGCGACAGAGAGGGGACCTACGAGCAGTACTTC; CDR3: CASSDREGTYEQYF
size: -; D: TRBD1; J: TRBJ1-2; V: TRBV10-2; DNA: TGCGCCAGCAGTGAGAGGGGGACAGGGAAGGACTATGGCTACACCTTC; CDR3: CASSERGTGKDYGYTF
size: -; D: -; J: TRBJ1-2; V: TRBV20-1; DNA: TGCAGTGCTAGTTTGGCAGGGAGCGGCTACACCTTC; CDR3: CSASLAGSGYTF
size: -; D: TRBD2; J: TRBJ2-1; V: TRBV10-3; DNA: TGTGCCATCAGTGTTCGGGGGGGCTTCTACAATGAGCAGTTCTTC; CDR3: CAISVRGGFYNEQFF
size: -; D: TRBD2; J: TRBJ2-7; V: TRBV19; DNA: TGTGCCAGTGCCGACCCCGGGACTAGTTCTTCCTACGAGCAGTACTTC; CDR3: CASADPGTSSSYEQYF
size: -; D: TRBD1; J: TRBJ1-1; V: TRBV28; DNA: TGTGCCAGCAGTTTATTCAGGGGGGCGAAGGCTGAAGCTTTCTTT; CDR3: CASSLFRGAKAEAFF
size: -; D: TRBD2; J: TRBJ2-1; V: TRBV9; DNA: TGTGCCAGCAGCGCCCGACTAGCGGGAGGCTCTTTAAGCTCCTACAATGAGCAGTTCTTC; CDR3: CASSARLAGGSLSSYNEQFF
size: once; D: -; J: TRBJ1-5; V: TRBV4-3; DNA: TGCGCCAGCAGCCAAGACACAAGTAGCAATCAGCCCCAGCATTTT; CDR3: CASSQDTSSNQPQHF
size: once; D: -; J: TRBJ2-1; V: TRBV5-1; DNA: TGCGCCAGCAGCGAGGGGAATGAGCAGTTCTTC; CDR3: CASSEGNEQFF
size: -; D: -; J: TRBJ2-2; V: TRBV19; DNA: TGTGCCAGTAGTATCCCCCGGAGGGAGCTGTTTTTT; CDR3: CASSIPRRELFF
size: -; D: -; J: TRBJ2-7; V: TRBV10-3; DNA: TGTGCCATCAGGGATCTCCGGTTCGACGAGCAGTACTTC; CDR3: CAIRDLRFDEQYF
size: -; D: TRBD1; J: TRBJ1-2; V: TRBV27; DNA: TGTGCCAGCAGTTTATCGCCCTCCGACAGGGGAAACTATGGCTACACCTTC; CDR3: CASSLSPSDRGNYGYTF
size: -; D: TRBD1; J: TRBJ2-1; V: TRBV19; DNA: TGTGCCAGTAGTATAGACTGGGGGGGGACAGGGGTTAATGAGCAGTTCTTC; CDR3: CASSIDWGGTGVNEQFF
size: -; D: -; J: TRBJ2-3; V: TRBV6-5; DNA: TGTGCCAGCAGTTACTCGGCGGGCACAGATACGCAGTATTTT; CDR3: CASSYSAGTDTQYF
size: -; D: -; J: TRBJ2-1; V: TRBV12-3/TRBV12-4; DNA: TGTGCCAGCAGTTTAAAGGGTGCTGAGCAGTTCTTC; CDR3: CASSLKGAEQFF
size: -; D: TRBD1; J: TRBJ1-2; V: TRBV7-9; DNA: TGTGCCAGCAGCCGCACCGAAGGGGGCAATGGCTACACCTTC; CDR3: CASSRTEGGNGYTF
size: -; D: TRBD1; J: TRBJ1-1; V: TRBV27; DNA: TGTGCCAGCAGCTCCCGGACAGGGGCGACTGAAGCTTTCTTT; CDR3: CASSSRTGATEAFF
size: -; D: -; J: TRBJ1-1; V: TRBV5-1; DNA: TGCGCCAGCAGCTTGGGACCGAACACTGAAGCTTTCTTT; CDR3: CASSLGPNTEAFF
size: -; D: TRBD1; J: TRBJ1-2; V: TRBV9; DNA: TGTGCCAGCAGCGGACTTACAGGGGGAAGGCACTATGGCTACACCTTC; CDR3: CASSGLTGGRHYGYTF
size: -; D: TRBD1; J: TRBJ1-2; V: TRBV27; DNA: TGTGCCAGCAGAGACAGGGGCTCTGATGGCTACACCTTC; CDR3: CASRDRGSDGYTF
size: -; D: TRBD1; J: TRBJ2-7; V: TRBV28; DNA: TGTGCCAGCAGTTTATGGGGGACAGGGGCCCACCAGAAACGCGAGCAGTACTTC; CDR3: CASSLWGTGAHQKREQYF
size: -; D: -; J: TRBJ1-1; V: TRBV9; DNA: TGTGCCAGCAGCCCGGGGGGAGGGATGGCTGAAGCTTTCTTT; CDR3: CASSPGGGMAEAFF
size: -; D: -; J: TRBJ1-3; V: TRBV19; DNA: TGTGCCAGTAGTATCAACAGAAGGATCTCTGGAAACACCATATATTTT; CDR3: CASSINRRISGNTIYF
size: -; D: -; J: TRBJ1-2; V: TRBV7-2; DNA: TGTGCCAGCAGCCTGGACCTAGCTAACTATGGCTACACCTTC; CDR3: CASSLDLANYGYTF
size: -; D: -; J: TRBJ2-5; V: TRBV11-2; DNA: TGTGCCAGCAGCTTCAGGCCCGAGACCCAGTACTTC; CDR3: CASSFRPETQYF
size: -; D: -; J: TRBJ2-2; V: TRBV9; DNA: TGTGCCAGCAGCGGGGGCGAGGACACCGGGGAGCTGTTTTTT; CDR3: CASSGGEDTGELFF
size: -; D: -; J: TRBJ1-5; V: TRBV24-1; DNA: TGTGCCACCAGTTCAGGGGAAAGCAATCAGCCCCAGCATTTT; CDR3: CATSSGESNQPQHF
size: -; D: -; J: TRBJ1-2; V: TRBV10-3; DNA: TGTGCCATCAGTGATCAGGAAAACTATGGCTACACCTTC; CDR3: CAISDQENYGYTF
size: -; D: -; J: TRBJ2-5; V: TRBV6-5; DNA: TGTGCCAGCAGCCGCCGAGACAGCCAAGAGACCCAGTACTTC; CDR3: CASSRRDSQETQYF